The clone carrying this T cell receptor beta chain was picked up many times. The antigen remains undetermined. Relying on iRepertoire HTBI primers and Arm-PCR of CDR3 regions, the team built TCR beta libraries. One entry per CDR3 protein results from TCRdb running MiXCR on the multiplex PCR reads. This table has around 450,000 distinct CDR3 sequences, 15% to 20% appearing once. Time point reported: newly diagnosed GD, antithyroid drugs for less than 3 months. Generation of the TCR library employed RNA extracted from PBMCs. The CDR3 loop spans 15 amino acids. Per germline, CDR1 SNHLY and CDR2 FYNNEI. Trimming shortened V by 3 bases and J by 1 base, and 11 bases separated the two germline ends. This record comes from a study of regulatory T cells in long-lasting Graves disease. As for the study in general: Graves' patients (newly diagnosed) had been on antithyroid drugs under 3 months. Findings and limits, study-wide: Shared public clonotypes totalled roughly 2,500 in persistent patients, compared with about 930 in new patients.

These same data were also listed under a study on T cells in Graves' hyperthyroidism and ophthalmopathy.

The chain has TRBV2 and TRBJ2-3; the D gene is possibly TRBD2 (5 bases). The source material was peripheral blood mononuclear cells (PBMCs), sampled at new diagnosis, from a patient treated with antithyroid drugs. The receptor was derived from a man aged 40-50 years with Graves disease. The CDR3: CASSDDYSGTDTQYF. The CDR3 region has the DNA TGTGCCAGCAGTGATGACTATTCCGGCACAGATACGCAGTATTTT.